Sequencing of this TCR beta chain was carried out in a study of PD-L1 blockade in urothelial cancer. Study background: Starting in 2014, patients were given atezolizumab (1,200 mg intravenously every 3 weeks). Prior chemotherapy in patients spanned 0 to 3 regimens.

Sequenced by immunoSEQ multiplex PCR; TCRdb stores in-frame clones only, minus some. Of 95,000 to 150,000 clones in the sample, about 83% were seen once. This CDR3 region has 13 residues. Trimming removed 0 bases from V and 4 bases from J, with 7 bases in between. Germline V gene lookup returns CDR1 SGHRS and CDR2 YFSETQ. Comments on this clone: No antigen is known for it.

The sample's time point: peripheral blood 6 weeks after treatment start. Overall study results and limits: Tumor-associated clones in the blood of durable-benefit patients grew more at 3 weeks. Blood TCR clonality below the median before treatment was a predictor of better survival.

This TCR was recovered from a man aged 50-60 years with urothelial cancer. Sequencing used PBMCs, obtained around atezolizumab (anti-PD-L1) treatment. This chain uses TRBV5-1 with TRBJ1-1; D gene unclear. The CDR3 protein is CASSLDGRTEAFF. The CDR3 nucleotides read TGCGCCAGCAGCTTGGACGGTCGCACTGAAGCTTTCTTT.